This T cell receptor beta chain was captured by sequencing in a study of shared clonotypes between healthy human individuals. Deep-level running was used for the assay. Profiling relied on immunoSEQ multiplex PCR, and the TCRdb table lists in-frame clones only, not all of them. The sample carries approximately 1,500,000 clones, roughly 95% recorded once. This CDR3 comprises 14 residues. Germline-derived CDR1 and CDR2 are MNHEY and SVGAGI. The V end lost 2 bases, the J end lost 7 bases, and 14 bases lay between the germline ends. The sequenced sample consisted of naive CD4+ T cells sorted from blood. Described subset: CD45RA+ positively selected. The clonotype was recovered from a man between 25 and 39 years old in good health. The rearrangement joins TRBV6-5 to TRBJ1-2, with D perhaps matching TRBD1 (6 bases). CDR3 protein: CASSYGAGDVGYTF. The CDR3 nucleotides are TGTGCCAGCAGTTACGGGGCAGGGGATGTTGGCTACACCTTC.